This T cell receptor (beta chain) was recovered during a study of shared clonotypes between healthy human individuals. The study enrolled healthy HIV-negative adults without recent acute infections or vaccinations as donors. Researchers divided each subset's genomic DNA evenly across several immunoSEQ plates. The data were produced by immunoSEQ multiplex PCR, yet TCRdb's version contains in-frame clones alone and is incomplete. The repertoire holds roughly 400,000 clones, with about 96% as singletons. General study points: Non-shared clonotypes were found to have lower generation probabilities than the clonotypes that were shared by all four of the sorted-subset donors.

Germline CDR1 is MNHEY and CDR2 is SVGAGI. The V gene lost 2 bases and the J gene lost 5 bases, with 7 bases spanning the gap. This CDR3 is 13 amino acids long. Of note for this clone: The antigen is undetermined.

The sequence was collected from a man aged 25-40 years in good health. Material: memory CD8+ T cells sorted from blood. Specified subset: CD45RO+ cells pooled with CCR7-negative TemRA cells. V and J are TRBV6-5 and TRBJ1-5; TRBD1 might be the D (5 bases). CDR3 loop: CASSYGAHQPQHF. The CDR3 nucleotides read TGTGCCAGCAGTTACGGGGCTCATCAGCCCCAGCATTTT.